This TCR beta chain was recorded in a study of shared clonotypes between healthy human individuals. General study points: It was anticipated that sequencing depth would influence how many clonotypes donors shared. Sampling used blood alone; tissue repertoires probably differ. Among four donors, approximately 5% of naive CD4 clonotypes were found in common.

On this clone: Antigen: not known.

Measured with immunoSEQ multiplex PCR; TCRdb has only the in-frame clones, and not every one. The data hold 660,000 or so clones, with approximately 96% observed a single time. CD45RO-negative CD8 cells positively selected for CCR7 made up the naive population, which excluded terminally differentiated effector memory CD45RA+ cells. The length of the CDR3 is 14 residues. Looked up from germline, CDR1 is SEHNR and CDR2 is FQNEAQ (reference sequence). The ends were cut back, 1 base at V and 2 bases at J, with 9 bases in the middle. V gene TRBV7-9 combines with J gene TRBJ2-7; D is unclear. Sequences were obtained from naive CD8+ T cells sorted from blood. The source is a woman in her twenties or thirties in good health. CDR3 in amino acids: CASSLELETYEQYF. The CDR3 nucleotides read TGTGCCAGCAGCTTAGAATTGGAAACCTACGAGCAGTACTTC. Full variable domain (missing parts from reference TRBV7-9 and TRBJ2-7): DTGVSQNPRHKITKRGQNVTFRCDPISEHNRLYWYRQTLGQGPEFLTYFQNEAQLEKSRLLSDRFSAERPKGSFSTLEIQRTEQGDSAMYLCASSLELETYEQYFGPGTRLTVT.